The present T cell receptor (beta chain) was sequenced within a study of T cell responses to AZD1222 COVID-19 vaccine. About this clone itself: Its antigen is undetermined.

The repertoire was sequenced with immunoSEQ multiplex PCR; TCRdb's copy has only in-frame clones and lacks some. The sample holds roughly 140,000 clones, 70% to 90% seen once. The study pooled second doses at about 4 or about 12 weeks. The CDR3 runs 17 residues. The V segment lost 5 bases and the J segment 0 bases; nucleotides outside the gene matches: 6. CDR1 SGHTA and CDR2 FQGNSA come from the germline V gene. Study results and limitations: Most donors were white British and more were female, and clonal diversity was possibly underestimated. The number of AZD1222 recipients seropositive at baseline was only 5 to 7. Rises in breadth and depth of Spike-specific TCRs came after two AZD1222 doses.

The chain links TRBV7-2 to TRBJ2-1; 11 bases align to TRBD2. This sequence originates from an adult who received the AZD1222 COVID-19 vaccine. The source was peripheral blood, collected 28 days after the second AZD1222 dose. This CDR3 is CASSPHSGGASYNEQFF. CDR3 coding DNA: TGTGCCAGCAGCCCACATAGCGGGGGGGCCTCCTACAATGAGCAGTTCTTC.